The clone carrying this T cell receptor (beta chain) was seen only once. Its antigen remains unknown. This record comes from a study of OX40 agonist ivuxolimab in advanced cancers. Study details: Patients received ivuxolimab, an agonistic anti-OX40 (CD134) antibody.

In germline, CDR1 is GTSNPN, CDR2 SVGIG (reference sequence). The CDR3 consists of 16 residues. V was trimmed by 0 bases and J by 0 bases, leaving 12 bases between them. Profiling relied on immunoSEQ multiplex PCR, and the TCRdb table lists in-frame clones only, not all of them. The table records almost 90,000 clones, approximately 87% of them present only once. The study's findings and limits: Some patients who did not respond also had low normalized T-cell clonal expansion. At 0.1 to 3.0 mg/kg, clonal expansion of CD4+ and CD8+ blood T cells had occurred by week 6.

This specimen was CD4+ or CD8+ T cells sorted from blood, taken in a trial of the OX40 agonist ivuxolimab. The TCR sequence derives from an adult with an advanced solid tumor such as melanoma, head and neck, liver or kidney cancer. The chain couples TRBV30 to TRBJ1-5; D possibly corresponds to TRBD1 (6 bases). As DNA, the CDR3 is TGTGCCTGGAGTGTAGGGGGGACACTTAGCAATCAGCCCCAGCATTTT. Its translation: CAWSVGGTLSNQPQHF.